Below are 16 T cell receptor beta chains sequenced from a single sample in a study of T cell changes during pregnancy in multiple sclerosis (dated by TCRdb to about 2019). The library was obtained by the immunoSEQ multiplex PCR assay. TCRdb's version of the immuneACCESS table is confined to in-frame rearrangements and falls short of the full clone set. An unresolved V gene accounts for under half of the shortfall where checked; the remainder is of unknown origin. A total of more than 25,000 clones appear in this sample, 80% to 90% of them only once. The ten biggest clones cover around 10% of the sample. The source was CD8+ T cells from peripheral blood mononuclear cells, collected in the third trimester of pregnancy. These receptors came from a female donor with multiple sclerosis, enrolled in a pregnancy study.

The chain joins TRBV7-8 to TRBJ1-6, with 9 bases lining up with TRBD1. The junction had 6 bases not matched to a gene; V was cut back by 3 bases and J by 9 bases. Germline CDR1 reads SGHVS; CDR2 reads FQNEAQ. The CDR3 is 15 amino acids. DNA of the CDR3: TGTGCCAGCAGCTTCGAAGGGGACAGGGCTTCACCCCTCCACTTT. Residues: CASSFEGDRASPLHF.

The chain is built from TRBV5-1 and TRBJ2-5, with 8 bases that match TRBD1. CDR1 is SGHRS, CDR2 YFSETQ, per germline. The CDR3 spans 15 residues. Germline trimming cut 2 bases from V and 2 bases from J; bases unmatched to any gene: 5. CDR3 DNA: TGCGCCAGCAGCTTCGGGACAGGAGGTCAAGAGACCCAGTACTTC. As protein: CASSFGTGGQETQYF.

The V and J genes are TRBV29-1 and TRBJ2-7; 7 nucleotides agree with TRBD1. Germline V gene lookup returns CDR1 SQVTM and CDR2 ANQGSEA. The CDR3 is made up of 12 amino acids. The V segment lost 4 bases and the J segment 4 bases; nucleotides outside the gene matches: 4. This CDR3 is CSVAGTVYEQYF. For the CDR3, the DNA is TGCAGCGTTGCCGGGACAGTATACGAGCAGTACTTC.

This chain links TRBV12-5 with TRBJ1-1, with D uncertain. The CDR3 runs to 12 residues. Germline loops: CDR1 LGHNT, CDR2 FRNRAP. Trimming cost V 7 bases and J 6 bases, with 12 bases left between them. CDR3 coding DNA: TGTGCTAGTGCCCTAGGCCGCGCTGAAGCTTTCTTT. It translates to CASALGRAEAFF.

The chain has TRBV27 and TRBJ1-6; D gene uncertain. CDR1 and CDR2 from the germline V gene are MNHEY and SMNVEV (reference sequence). Trimming left V 6 bases short and J 7 bases short, with 19 bases between. The CDR3 sequence is 16 residues long. CDR3 sequence: CASSRVPLGWNSPLHF. In nucleotides, the CDR3 is TGTGCCAGCAGCCGTGTTCCGCTCGGGTGGAATTCACCCCTCCACTTT.

This clone was seen a handful of times. The chain uses TRBV15 and TRBJ2-2; 9 bases line up with TRBD1. The ends lost 3 bases at V and 5 bases at J; junction bases unmatched: 1. The CDR3 sequence is 14 residues long. CDR1 and CDR2 from the germline V gene are LNHNV and YYDKDF (reference sequence). CDR3 in DNA: TGTGCCACCAGCAGGGACAGGGGAACCGGGGAGCTGTTTTTT. Translating gives CATSRDRGTGELFF.

V is TRBV27 and J is TRBJ2-7, with D unclear. The CDR3 runs 12 residues. Germline V gene data show CDR1 as MNHEY and CDR2 as SMNVEV (reference sequence). The V end was cut by 1 base, the J end by 6 bases, with 7 bases between. The chain's CDR3 is CASSLLGSEQYF. In nucleotides, the CDR3 is TGTGCCAGCAGTTTATTGGGCTCCGAGCAGTACTTC.

The chain couples TRBV11-2 to TRBJ2-7; TRBD2 matches at 8 bases. This CDR3 is 15 amino acids long. V was clipped by 5 bases and J by 4 bases; unmatched bases: 10. Looked up from germline, CDR1 is SGHAT and CDR2 is FQNNGV. CDR3 amino acids: CASSPTRGGLYEQYF. In nucleotides, the CDR3 is TGTGCCAGCAGCCCTACTCGGGGGGGTTTGTACGAGCAGTACTTC.

This chain joins TRBV5-1 and TRBJ2-7; TRBD1 matches 7 bases. The CDR3 consists of 15 residues. Germline values: CDR1 SGHRS, CDR2 YFSETQ. Trimming removed 4 bases from V and 2 bases from J; junction bases left unmatched: 9. The CDR3 coding sequence is TGCGCCAGCAGCCCACGACAGGGCCCGACCTACGAGCAGTACTTC. Translated, it gives CASSPRQGPTYEQYF.

The chain combines TRBV2 with TRBJ1-2, with 8 bases matching TRBD1. The V gene end was trimmed by 8 bases and the J gene end by 4 bases; junction bases not matched to a gene: 12. The CDR3 spans 15 residues. Germline CDR1 reads SNHLY; CDR2 reads FYNNEI. Here the CDR3 reads CASLDPDRVGYGYTF. CDR3 in DNA: TGTGCCAGCTTAGATCCGGACAGGGTGGGCTATGGCTACACCTTC.

This chain uses TRBV5-6 with TRBJ1-2, with 7 bases matching TRBD1. J lost 10 bases, V lost 4 bases, and 16 bases had no gene match. Germline-derived CDR1 and CDR2 are SGHDT and YYEEEE. The CDR3 consists of 15 residues. CDR3 loop: CASSPPRTGTEDYTF. The CDR3 nucleotides are TGTGCCAGCAGCCCCCCCCGGACAGGCACGGAGGACTACACCTTC.

This clone was picked up one time. The V and J genes are TRBV6-1 and TRBJ2-3, with TRBD2 matching 9 bases. The germline V gene has CDR1 MNHNS and CDR2 SASEGT. CDR3 length: 15 amino acids. V shed 3 bases, J shed 9 bases, and the junction held 10 bases outside the gene matches. The CDR3 reads CASSDRAGGAGTQYF. The CDR3 DNA reads TGTGCCAGCAGTGATAGGGCGGGGGGGGCAGGGACGCAGTATTTT.

This sequence joins TRBV10-2 and TRBJ2-7; maybe TRBD1 (6 bases). From germline, CDR1 is WSHSY and CDR2 SAAADI. The CDR3 is 14 residues long. V was cut by 5 bases and J by 0 bases, with 11 bases left in between. For the CDR3, the DNA is TGCGCCAGCAGTACAGGGTTGAGCTCCTACGAGCAGTACTTC. Amino acids: CASSTGLSSYEQYF.

CDR3: CASSSGPSNEQYF. CDR3 DNA sequence: TGTGCCAGCAGCTCCGGTCCAAGCAACGAGCAGTACTTC. The chain joins TRBV13 to TRBJ2-7; no definite D call. The germline CDR1 and CDR2 sequences are PRHDT and FYEKMQ (reference sequence). CDR3 length: 13 residues. V was shortened by 4 bases and J by 5 bases, with 12 bases between the two germline ends.

J is TRBJ2-7 and V is TRBV19, with 7 bases fitting TRBD1. Germline V CDR1 and CDR2: LNHDA, SQIVND (reference sequence). The V segment lost 8 bases and the J segment 2 bases; nucleotides outside the gene matches: 3. There are 12 residues in the CDR3. CDR3 loop: CASWGQTYEQYF. The CDR3 bases are TGTGCCAGTTGGGGACAGACCTACGAGCAGTACTTC. The whole variable domain, remainder taken from reference TRBV19 and TRBJ2-7, is DGGITQSPKYLFRKEGQNVTLSCEQNLNHDAMYWYRQDPGQGLRLIYYSQIVNDFQKGDIAEGYSVSREKKESFPLTVTSAQKNPTAFYLCASWGQTYEQYFGPGTRLTVT.

This rearrangement joins TRBV27 to TRBJ2-7, with D maybe TRBD1 (6 bases). CDR1 and CDR2 from the germline V gene are MNHEY and SMNVEV (reference sequence). V was clipped by 6 bases and J by 1 base, with 13 bases between them. The CDR3 loop spans 14 amino acids. The CDR3 reads CASRPGVGSYEQYF. The CDR3 coding sequence is TGTGCCAGCAGGCCAGGGGTGGGATCCTACGAGCAGTACTTC.